This T cell receptor beta chain was retrieved from a study of blood T cells in healthy people across ages. Notes on the study in general: Per million T cells, TCR beta diversity dropped about linearly as age rose. Naive CD4+ cells and diversity were both higher in long-lived donors than in aged donors.

Comments on this clonotype: Its antigen is not identified.

A sample-barcoded 5' primer and a J-beta primer mix were used in a second PCR of about 7 to 11 cycles. TCRdb fed the 5' RACE reads into MiXCR, producing one record per CDR3 protein. This table holds about 1.8 million distinct CDR3 sequences, around half found once. Donor samples were obtained from healthy Caucasian individuals from Russia, aged 6 to 90. Every sample gave at least 5.5 micrograms of total RNA when it was extracted. The sequencing input was blood. This receptor was identified in a woman aged 40 to 55 in good health.

CDR3 nucleotides: TGCGCCAGCAGTTACACTAGCGGGGGGGCACGGGAGCAGTTCTTC. This gives the protein CASSYTSGGAREQFF. J is TRBJ2-1 and V is TRBV4-1, with 13 bases matching TRBD2. Germline CDR1 and CDR2: MGHRA and YSYEKL. There are 15 residues in the CDR3. Unmatched junction bases numbered 9, after V lost 6 bases and J lost 10 bases.